This TCR beta chain was found in a study of T cell responses to AZD1222 COVID-19 vaccine. Study-level findings and limits: Seropositive at baseline were only a handful of AZD1222 recipients. It should be noted that donors were predominantly white British and more often female, and clonal diversity was possibly underestimated. Spike-specific TCR breadth and depth both grew after two AZD1222 doses. Every sample of the repertoires postdated the peak T cell response.

TCRdb's table, derived via immunoSEQ multiplex PCR, lists solely in-frame clones and lacks some. The table records about 120,000 clones, 85% to 90% of them present only once. The CDR3 runs 14 residues. Looked up from germline, CDR1 is ENHRY and CDR2 is SYGVKD. The ends were cut back, 3 bases at V and 5 bases at J, with 8 bases in the middle. With regard to this clone: No antigen is known for it.

The J gene is TRBJ1-6, the V gene TRBV10-3; no firm D call. The TCR comes from an adult in good health. The sequenced sample was peripheral blood, obtained on day 0 of AZD1222 vaccination. CDR3 in DNA: TGTGCCATCAGTGACGGACCGAATAATTCACCCCTCCACTTT. It specifies CAISDGPNNSPLHF.